This T cell receptor (beta chain) comes out of a study of blood T cell repertoires in COVID-19. Across the study: The analysed material was cDNA or gDNA that came from T cells, B-cell-depleted T cells, or PBMCs.

The CDR3 totals 12 residues. V was pared by 3 bases and J by 7 bases, with 9 bases between. The method was immunoSEQ multiplex PCR; TCRdb's version includes in-frame clones alone and lacks a portion of them. The table includes roughly 24,000 clones, around 90% detected once. The sequenced material came from peripheral blood. The source of this sequence is a man between 65 and 80 years old with COVID-19, enrolled during active disease. The chain couples TRBV12-3 or TRBV12-4 to TRBJ1-2, with a tentative D call TRBD1 (5 bases). The CDR3 protein is CASSFWGGGYTF. The CDR3 region has the DNA TGTGCCAGCAGTTTTTGGGGGGGTGGCTACACCTTC.